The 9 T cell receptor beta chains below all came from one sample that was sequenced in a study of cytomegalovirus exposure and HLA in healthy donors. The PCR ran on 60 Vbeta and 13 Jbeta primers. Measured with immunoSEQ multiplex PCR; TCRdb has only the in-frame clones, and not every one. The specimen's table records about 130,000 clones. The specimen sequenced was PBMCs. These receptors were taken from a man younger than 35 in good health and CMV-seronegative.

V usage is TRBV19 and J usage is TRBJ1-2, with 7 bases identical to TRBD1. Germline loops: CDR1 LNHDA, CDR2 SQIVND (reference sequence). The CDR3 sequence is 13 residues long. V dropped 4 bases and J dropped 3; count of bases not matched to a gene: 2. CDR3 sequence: CASSSDRDYGYTF. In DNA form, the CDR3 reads TGTGCCAGTAGTAGTGACAGGGACTATGGCTACACCTTC.

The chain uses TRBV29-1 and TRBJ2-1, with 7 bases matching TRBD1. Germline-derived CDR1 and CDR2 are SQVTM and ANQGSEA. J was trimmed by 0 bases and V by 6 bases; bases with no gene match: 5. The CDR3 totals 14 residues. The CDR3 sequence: CSVTTGSSYNEQFF. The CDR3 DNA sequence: TGCAGCGTCACGACAGGGAGCTCCTACAATGAGCAGTTCTTC.

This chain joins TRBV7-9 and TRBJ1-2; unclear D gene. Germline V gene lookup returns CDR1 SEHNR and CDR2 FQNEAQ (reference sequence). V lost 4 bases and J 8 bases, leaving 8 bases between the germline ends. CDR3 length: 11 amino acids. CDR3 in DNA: TGTGCCAGCAGCTGGGAGCGGGGCTACACCTTC. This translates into CASSWERGYTF.

This chain's CDR3 is CASSYWQGSEQYF. The CDR3 DNA reads as TGTGCCAGCAGTTACTGGCAGGGTTCCGAGCAGTACTTC. This chain uses TRBV6-5 with TRBJ2-7, with a weak D call TRBD1 (5 bases). The CDR3 has 13 amino acids. The V and J ends lost 1 base and 6 bases respectively, with 10 bases between them. Looked up from germline, CDR1 is MNHEY and CDR2 is SVGAGI.

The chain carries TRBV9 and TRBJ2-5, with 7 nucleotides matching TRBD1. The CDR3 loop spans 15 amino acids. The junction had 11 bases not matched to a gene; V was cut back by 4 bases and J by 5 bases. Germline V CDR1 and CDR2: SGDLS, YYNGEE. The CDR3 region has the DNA TGTGCCAGCAGCTTGTTGACAGGGACGAGGGAGACCCAGTACTTC. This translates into CASSLLTGTRETQYF.

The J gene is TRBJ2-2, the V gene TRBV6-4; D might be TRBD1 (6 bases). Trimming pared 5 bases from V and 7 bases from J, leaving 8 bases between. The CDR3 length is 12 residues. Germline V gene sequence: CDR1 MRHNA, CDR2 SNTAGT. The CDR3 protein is CASSQGNGELFF. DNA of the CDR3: TGTGCCAGCAGTCAGGGGAACGGGGAGCTGTTTTTT.

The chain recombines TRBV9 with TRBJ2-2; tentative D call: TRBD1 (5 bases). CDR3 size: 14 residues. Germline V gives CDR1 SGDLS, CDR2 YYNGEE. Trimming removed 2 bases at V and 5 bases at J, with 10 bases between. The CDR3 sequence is CASSVASGTGELFF. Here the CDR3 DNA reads TGTGCCAGCAGCGTCGCCTCAGGGACCGGGGAGCTGTTTTTT.

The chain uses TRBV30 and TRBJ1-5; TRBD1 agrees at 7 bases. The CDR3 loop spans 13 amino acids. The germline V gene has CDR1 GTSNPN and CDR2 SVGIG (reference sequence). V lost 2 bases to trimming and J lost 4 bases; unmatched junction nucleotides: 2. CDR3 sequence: CAWSHRGNQPQHF. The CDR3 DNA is TGTGCCTGGAGTCACAGGGGAAATCAGCCCCAGCATTTT.

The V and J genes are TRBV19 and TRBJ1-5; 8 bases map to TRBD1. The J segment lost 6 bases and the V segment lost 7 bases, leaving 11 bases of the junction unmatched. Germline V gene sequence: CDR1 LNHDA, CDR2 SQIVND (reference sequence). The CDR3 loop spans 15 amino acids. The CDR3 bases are TGTGCCAGTAATACCGGGACAGGTCTTTTTCAGCCCCAGCATTTT. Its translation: CASNTGTGLFQPQHF.